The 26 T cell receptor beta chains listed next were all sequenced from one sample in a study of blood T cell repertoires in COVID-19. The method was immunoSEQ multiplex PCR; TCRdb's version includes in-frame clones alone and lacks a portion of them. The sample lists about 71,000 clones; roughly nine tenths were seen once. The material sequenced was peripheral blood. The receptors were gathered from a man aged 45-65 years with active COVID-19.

The CDR3 bases are TGTGCCAGCAGCGCCAGGGGCGCGGACACCGGGGAGCTGTTTTTT. It is translated as CASSARGADTGELFF. The chain has TRBV9 and TRBJ2-2, with D possibly being TRBD1 (6 bases). Germline loops: CDR1 SGDLS, CDR2 YYNGEE. V was shortened by 3 bases and J by 3 bases, with 12 bases between the two germline ends. The CDR3 runs 15 residues. Variable domain in full (rest from reference TRBV9 and TRBJ2-2): DSGVTQTPKHLITATGQRVTLRCSPRSGDLSVYWYQQSLDQGLQFLIQYYNGEERAKGNILERFSAQQFPDLHSELNLSSLELGDSALYFCASSARGADTGELFFGEGSRLTVL.

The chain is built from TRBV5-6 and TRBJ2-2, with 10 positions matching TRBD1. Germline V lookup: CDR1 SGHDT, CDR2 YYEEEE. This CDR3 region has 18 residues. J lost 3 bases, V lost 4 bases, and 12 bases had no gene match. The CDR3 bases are TGTGCCAGCAGCCCACCCCTCCGGGACAGGGGCGACACCGGGGAGCTGTTTTTT. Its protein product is CASSPPLRDRGDTGELFF.

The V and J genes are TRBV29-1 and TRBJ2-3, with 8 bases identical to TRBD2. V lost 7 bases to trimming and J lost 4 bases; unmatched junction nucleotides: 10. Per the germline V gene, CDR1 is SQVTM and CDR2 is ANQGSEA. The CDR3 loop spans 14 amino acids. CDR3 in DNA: TGCAGCGCCCCAACAAGCGGGGGAGCAGATACGCAGTATTTT. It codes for CSAPTSGGADTQYF.

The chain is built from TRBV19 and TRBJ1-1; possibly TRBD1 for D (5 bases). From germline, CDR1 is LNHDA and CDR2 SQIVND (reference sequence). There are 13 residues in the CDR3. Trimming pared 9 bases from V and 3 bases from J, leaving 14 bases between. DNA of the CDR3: TGTGCCAGCTTTCCGACAGCCTACACTGAAGCTTTCTTT. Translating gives CASFPTAYTEAFF.

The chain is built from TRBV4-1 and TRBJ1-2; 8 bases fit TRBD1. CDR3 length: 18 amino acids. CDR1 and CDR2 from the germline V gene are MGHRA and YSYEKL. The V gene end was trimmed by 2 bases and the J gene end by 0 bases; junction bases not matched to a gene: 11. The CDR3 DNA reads TGCGCCAGCAGCCAATTTCCGGACAGGGTTGAATCTAACTATGGCTACACCTTC. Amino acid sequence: CASSQFPDRVESNYGYTF.

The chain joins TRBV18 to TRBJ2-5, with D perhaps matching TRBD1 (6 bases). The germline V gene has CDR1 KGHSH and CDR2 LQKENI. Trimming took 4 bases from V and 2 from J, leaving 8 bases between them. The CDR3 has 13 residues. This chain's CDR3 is CASSQGQQETQYF. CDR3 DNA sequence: TGTGCCAGCTCACAAGGACAGCAAGAGACCCAGTACTTC.

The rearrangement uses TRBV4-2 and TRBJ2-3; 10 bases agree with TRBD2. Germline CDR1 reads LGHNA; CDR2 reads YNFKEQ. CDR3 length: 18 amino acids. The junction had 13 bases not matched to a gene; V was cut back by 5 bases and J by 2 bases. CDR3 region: CASSYQGLAGGNTDTQYF. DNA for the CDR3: TGTGCCAGCAGCTACCAAGGTTTAGCGGGGGGTAACACAGATACGCAGTATTTT.

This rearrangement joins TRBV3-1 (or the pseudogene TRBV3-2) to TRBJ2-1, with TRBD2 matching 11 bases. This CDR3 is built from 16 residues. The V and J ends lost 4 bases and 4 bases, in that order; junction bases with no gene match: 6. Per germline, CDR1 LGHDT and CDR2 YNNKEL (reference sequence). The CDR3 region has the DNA TGTGCCAGCAGCCTAATGGGACTAGCGGAATACAATGAGCAGTTCTTC. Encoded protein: CASSLMGLAEYNEQFF.

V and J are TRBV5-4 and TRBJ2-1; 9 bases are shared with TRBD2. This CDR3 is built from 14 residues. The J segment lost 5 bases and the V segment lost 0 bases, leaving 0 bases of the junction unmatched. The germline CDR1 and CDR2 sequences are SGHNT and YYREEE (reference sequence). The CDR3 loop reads CASSLGGGDNEQFF. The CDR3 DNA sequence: TGTGCCAGCAGCTTGGGCGGGGGGGACAATGAGCAGTTCTTC.

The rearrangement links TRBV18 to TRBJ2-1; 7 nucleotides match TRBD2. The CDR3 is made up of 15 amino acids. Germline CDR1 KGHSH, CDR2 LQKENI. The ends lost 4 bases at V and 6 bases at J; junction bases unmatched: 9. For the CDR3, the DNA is TGTGCCAGCTCACAGACTAGCTCCGATTCCAATGAGCAGTTCTTC. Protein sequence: CASSQTSSDSNEQFF.

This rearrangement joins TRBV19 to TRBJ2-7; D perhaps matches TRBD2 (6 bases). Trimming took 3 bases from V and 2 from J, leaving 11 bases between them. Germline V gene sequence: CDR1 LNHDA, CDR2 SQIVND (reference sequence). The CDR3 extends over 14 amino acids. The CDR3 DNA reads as TGTGCCAGTAGTATTAACGGCGGGACCTACGAGCAGTACTTC. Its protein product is CASSINGGTYEQYF.

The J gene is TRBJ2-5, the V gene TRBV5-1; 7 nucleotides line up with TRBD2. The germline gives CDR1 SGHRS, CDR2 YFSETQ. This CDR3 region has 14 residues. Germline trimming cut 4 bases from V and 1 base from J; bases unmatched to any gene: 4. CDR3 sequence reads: CASSPGLTQETQYF. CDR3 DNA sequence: TGCGCCAGCAGCCCGGGACTAACCCAAGAGACCCAGTACTTC.

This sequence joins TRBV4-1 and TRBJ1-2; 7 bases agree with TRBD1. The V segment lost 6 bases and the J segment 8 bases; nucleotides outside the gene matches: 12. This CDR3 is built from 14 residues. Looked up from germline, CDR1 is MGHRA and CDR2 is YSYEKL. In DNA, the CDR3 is TGCGCCAGCAGTCCTCGGGACAGTTATAGCGGCTACACCTTC. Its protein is CASSPRDSYSGYTF.

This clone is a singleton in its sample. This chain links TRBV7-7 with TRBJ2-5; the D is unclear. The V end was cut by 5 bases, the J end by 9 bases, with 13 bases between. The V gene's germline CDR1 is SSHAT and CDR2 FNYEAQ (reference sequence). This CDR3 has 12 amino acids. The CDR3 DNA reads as TGTGCCAGCAGCCCCCCTAAATCCCCCCAGTACTTC. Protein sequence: CASSPPKSPQYF.

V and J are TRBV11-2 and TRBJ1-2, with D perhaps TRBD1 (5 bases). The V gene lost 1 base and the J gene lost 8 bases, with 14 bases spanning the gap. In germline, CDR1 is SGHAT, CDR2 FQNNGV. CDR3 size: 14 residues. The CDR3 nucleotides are TGTGCCAGCAGCTTAGGGACGGGGGTTTCGGGCTACACCTTC. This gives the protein CASSLGTGVSGYTF. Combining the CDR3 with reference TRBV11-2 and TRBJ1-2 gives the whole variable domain EAGVAQSPRYKIIEKRQSVAFWCNPISGHATLYWYQQILGQGPKLLIQFQNNGVVDDSQLPKDRFSAERLKGVDSTLKIQPAKLEDSAVYLCASSLGTGVSGYTFGSGTRLTVV.

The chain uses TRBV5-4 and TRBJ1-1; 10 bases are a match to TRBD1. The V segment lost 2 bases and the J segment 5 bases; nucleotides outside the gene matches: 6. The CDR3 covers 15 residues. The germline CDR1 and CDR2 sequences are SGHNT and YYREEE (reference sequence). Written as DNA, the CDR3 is TGTGCCAGCAGCTTACCGGGACAGGGGATAACTGAAGCTTTCTTT. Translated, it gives CASSLPGQGITEAFF.

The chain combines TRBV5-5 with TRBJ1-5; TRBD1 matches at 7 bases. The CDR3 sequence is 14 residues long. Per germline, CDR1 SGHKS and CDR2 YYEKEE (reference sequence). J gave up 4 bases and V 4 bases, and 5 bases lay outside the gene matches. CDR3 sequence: CASSTRDRNQPQHF. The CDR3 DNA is TGTGCCAGCAGCACCCGGGACAGAAATCAGCCCCAGCATTTT.

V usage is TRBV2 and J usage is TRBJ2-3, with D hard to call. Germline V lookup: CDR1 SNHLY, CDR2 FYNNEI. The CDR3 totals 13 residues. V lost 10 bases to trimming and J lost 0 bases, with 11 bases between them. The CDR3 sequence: CATLRRSTDTQYF. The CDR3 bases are TGTGCCACCCTTCGGCGGAGCACAGATACGCAGTATTTT.

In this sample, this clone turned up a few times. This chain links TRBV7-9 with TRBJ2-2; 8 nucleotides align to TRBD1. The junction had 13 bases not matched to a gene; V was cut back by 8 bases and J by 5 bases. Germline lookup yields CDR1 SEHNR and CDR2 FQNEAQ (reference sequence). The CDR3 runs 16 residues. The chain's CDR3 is CASLDRVTSRTGELFF. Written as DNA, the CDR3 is TGTGCCAGCCTGGACAGGGTCACGTCTCGGACCGGGGAGCTGTTTTTT.

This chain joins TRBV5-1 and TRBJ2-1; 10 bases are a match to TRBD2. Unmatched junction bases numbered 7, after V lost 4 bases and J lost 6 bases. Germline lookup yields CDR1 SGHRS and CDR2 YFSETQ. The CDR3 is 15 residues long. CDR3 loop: CASSRAGTSVNEQFF. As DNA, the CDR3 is TGCGCCAGCAGCAGGGCCGGGACTAGCGTCAATGAGCAGTTCTTC.

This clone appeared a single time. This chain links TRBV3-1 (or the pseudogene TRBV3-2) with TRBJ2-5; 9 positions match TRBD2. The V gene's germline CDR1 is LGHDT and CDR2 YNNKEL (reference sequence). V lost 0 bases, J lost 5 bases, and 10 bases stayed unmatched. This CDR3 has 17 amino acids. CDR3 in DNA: TGTGCCAGCAGCCAAGATCTTCTTGCGGGGGGGATGGAGACCCAGTACTTC. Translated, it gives CASSQDLLAGGMETQYF.

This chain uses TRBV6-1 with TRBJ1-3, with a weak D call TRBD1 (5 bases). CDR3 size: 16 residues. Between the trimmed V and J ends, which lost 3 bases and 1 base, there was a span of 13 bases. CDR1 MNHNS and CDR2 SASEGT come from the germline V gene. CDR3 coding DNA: TGTGCCAGCAGTGAGGGGCCGAGTCTGTCTGGAAACACCATATATTTT. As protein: CASSEGPSLSGNTIYF.

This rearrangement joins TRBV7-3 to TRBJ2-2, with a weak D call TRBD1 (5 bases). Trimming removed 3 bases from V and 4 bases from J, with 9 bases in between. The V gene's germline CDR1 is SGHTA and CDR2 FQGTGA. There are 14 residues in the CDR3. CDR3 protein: CASSFGHLTGELFF. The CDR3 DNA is TGTGCCAGCAGCTTCGGACACCTCACCGGGGAGCTGTTTTTT. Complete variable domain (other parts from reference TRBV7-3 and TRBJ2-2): GAGVSQTPSNKVTEKGKYVELRCDPISGHTALYWYRQSLGQGPEFLIYFQGTGAADDSGLPNDRFFAVRPEGSVSTLKIQRTERGDSAVYLCASSFGHLTGELFFGEGSRLTVL.

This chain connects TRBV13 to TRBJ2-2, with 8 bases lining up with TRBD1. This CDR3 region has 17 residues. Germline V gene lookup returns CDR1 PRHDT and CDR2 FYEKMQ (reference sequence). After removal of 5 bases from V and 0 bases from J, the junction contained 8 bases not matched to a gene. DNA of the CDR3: TGTGCCAGCAGCATGGGACAGGCCTATGCGAACACCGGGGAGCTGTTTTTT. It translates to CASSMGQAYANTGELFF.

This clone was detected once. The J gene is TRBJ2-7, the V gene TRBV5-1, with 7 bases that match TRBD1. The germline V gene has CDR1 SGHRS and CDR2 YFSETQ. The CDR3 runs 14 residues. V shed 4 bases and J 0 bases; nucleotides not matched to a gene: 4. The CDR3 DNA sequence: TGCGCCAGCAGCGATCCAGGGGGCTCCTACGAGCAGTACTTC. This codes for CASSDPGGSYEQYF.

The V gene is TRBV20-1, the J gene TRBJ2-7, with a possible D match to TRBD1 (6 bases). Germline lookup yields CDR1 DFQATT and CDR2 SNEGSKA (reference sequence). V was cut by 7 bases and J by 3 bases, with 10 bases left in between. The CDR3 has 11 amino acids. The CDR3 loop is CSGQELYEQYF. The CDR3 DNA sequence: TGCAGTGGACAGGAACTCTACGAGCAGTACTTC.